The 5 T cell receptor beta chains given below trace back to one sample, sequenced in a study of cytomegalovirus exposure and HLA in healthy donors. Both 60 Vbeta primers and 13 Jbeta primers went into the PCR. Using immunoSEQ multiplex PCR, the repertoire was profiled, and TCRdb retains in-frame clones only, with some absent. The table lists about 180,000 clones, roughly 81% of them singletons, with around 4.9% in the top ten. Sequencing was carried out using PBMCs. All receptors come from a girl aged 5 to 17 in good health and CMV-seropositive.

This clone was detected only once. The chain carries TRBV27 and TRBJ2-2; 9 bases are a match to TRBD1. CDR3 length: 16 amino acids. CDR1 MNHEY and CDR2 SMNVEV come from the germline V gene (reference sequence). Trimming at V came to 6 bases and at J to 8 bases, leaving 13 bases not matched to a gene. The CDR3 nucleotides are TGTGCCAGCAGGACCTACAGGGGGCGCAGGCTAGGGGAGCTGTTTTTT. Its translation is CASRTYRGRRLGELFF.

This chain joins TRBV4-1 and TRBJ2-7; the match to TRBD1 covers 10 bases. The CDR3 contains 15 residues. J was trimmed by 2 bases and V by 2 bases; bases with no gene match: 3. Germline loops: CDR1 MGHRA, CDR2 YSYEKL. The CDR3 DNA reads TGCGCCAGCAGCCAACCCGGGACAGGGGCCTACGAGCAGTACTTC. The encoded protein is CASSQPGTGAYEQYF.

The chain joins TRBV9 to TRBJ1-2; 9 nucleotides match TRBD1. The CDR3 has 16 amino acids. CDR1 and CDR2 (germline): SGDLS, YYNGEE. V lost 5 bases, J lost 5 bases, and 13 bases stayed unmatched. As DNA, the CDR3 is TGTGCCAGCAGAGATATGCCGGGACAGGGAGGGTATGGCTACACCTTC. Translating gives CASRDMPGQGGYGYTF.

This chain links TRBV7-2 with TRBJ1-3; no clear D. V lost 1 base to trimming and J lost 4 bases, with 11 bases between them. The CDR3 is made up of 15 amino acids. Germline loops: CDR1 SGHTA, CDR2 FQGNSA. The CDR3 loop reads CASSLEEGPGNTIYF. For the CDR3, the DNA is TGTGCCAGCAGCTTAGAAGAGGGCCCCGGAAACACCATATATTTT. Drawing the rest from reference TRBV7-2 and TRBJ1-3, the complete variable domain is GAGVSQSPSNKVTEKGKDVELRCDPISGHTALYWYRQSLGQGLEFLIYFQGNSAPDKSGLPSDRFSAERTGGSVSTLTIQRTQQEDSAVYLCASSLEEGPGNTIYFGEGSWLTVV.

This chain links TRBV7-9 with TRBJ1-1; 11 nucleotides agree with TRBD1. From germline, CDR1 is SEHNR and CDR2 FQNEAQ (reference sequence). The CDR3 length is 15 residues. After removal of 1 base from V and 5 bases from J, the junction contained 3 bases not matched to a gene. The CDR3 DNA sequence: TGTGCCAGCAGCTTAGGGGACAGGGGGAATACTGAAGCTTTCTTT. Encoded protein: CASSLGDRGNTEAFF. The full variable domain, its missing parts supplied by reference TRBV7-9 and TRBJ1-1, is DTGVSQNPRHKITKRGQNVTFRCDPISEHNRLYWYRQTLGQGPEFLTYFQNEAQLEKSRLLSDRFSAERPKGSFSTLEIQRTEQGDSAMYLCASSLGDRGNTEAFFGQGTRLTVV.